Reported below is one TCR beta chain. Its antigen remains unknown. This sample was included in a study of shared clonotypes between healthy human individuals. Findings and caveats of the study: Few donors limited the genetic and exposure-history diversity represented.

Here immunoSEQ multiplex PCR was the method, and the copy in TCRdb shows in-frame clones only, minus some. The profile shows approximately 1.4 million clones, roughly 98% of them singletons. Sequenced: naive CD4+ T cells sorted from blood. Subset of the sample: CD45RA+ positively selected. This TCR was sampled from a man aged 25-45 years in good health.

DNA of the CDR3: TGCGCCAGCAGTGACACGTTTTCCTACGAGCAGTACTTC. It is translated as CASSDTFSYEQYF. V gene TRBV10-1 combines with J gene TRBJ2-7; D is undetermined. This CDR3 spans 13 amino acids. The germline V and J ends were trimmed by 3 bases and 1 base, with 7 bases remaining between them. Germline-derived CDR1 and CDR2 are WNHNN and SYGVQD (reference sequence).